This T cell receptor (beta chain) was captured by sequencing in a study of blood T cell repertoires in COVID-19. For the study at large: Samples taken during acute and convalescent COVID-19 were collected in the United States, Italy and Spain. Sample material is recorded as cDNA or gDNA derived from T cells, B-cell-depleted T cells, or PBMCs.

V lost 6 bases and J 1 base, leaving 9 bases between the germline ends. The CDR3 runs 13 residues. CDR1 and CDR2 (germline): SNHLY, FYNNEI. Original analysis: Reference gene primers were amplified, and this amplification served to estimate nucleated cell counts. Using immunoSEQ multiplex PCR, the repertoire was profiled, and TCRdb retains in-frame clones only, with some absent. Clonal size and the V and J genes are those of that table, whereas D and trimming came from the DNA. Altogether some 23,000 clones are present, around 85% being singletons, with the ten largest covering roughly 61%. The source material was peripheral blood. The V and J genes are TRBV2 and TRBJ1-1; possible D gene TRBD1, 5 bases. This sequence originates from a woman at least 80 years old with acute or convalescent COVID-19. The CDR3, as DNA: TGTGCCAGCAGCGCTGACAGGAACACTGAAGCTTTCTTT. Protein: CASSADRNTEAFF.